These 8 T cell receptor beta chains were all obtained from the same sample, sequenced in a study of memory CD8 T cells in hepatitis C reinfection. Produced via immunoSEQ multiplex PCR; TCRdb's table is partial and in-frame only. The table records about 50,000 clones, 89% of them present only once. Time point specified: late/post reinfection, 12 to 24 weeks after detection. TCR sequencing was done directly ex vivo on sorted cells, without expansion in vitro. Sequenced: naive CD8+ T cells sorted from blood. These receptors were collected from a man between 18 and 29 years old with hepatitis C virus infection.

DNA for the CDR3: TGCAGCGTTGAAGATCTTTATGGCTACACCTTC. Its translation is CSVEDLYGYTF. The genes are TRBV29-1 and TRBJ1-2; unclear D gene. Germline CDR1 and CDR2: SQVTM and ANQGSEA. The CDR3 covers 11 residues. The V and J ends lost 0 bases and 5 bases respectively, with 4 bases between them.

The chain is built from TRBV18 and TRBJ1-5; 10 bases map to TRBD1. The CDR3 totals 14 residues. After removal of 6 bases from V and 7 bases from J, the junction contained 6 bases not matched to a gene. Germline-derived CDR1 and CDR2 are KGHSH and LQKENI. CDR3 sequence (DNA): TGTGCCAGCTCTTCCGGGACAGGGGAACAGCCCCAGCATTTT. Its translation is CASSSGTGEQPQHF.

The chain joins TRBV5-5 to TRBJ2-7; the match to TRBD2 covers 8 bases. This CDR3 comprises 14 residues. The ends lost 2 bases at V and 2 bases at J; junction bases unmatched: 3. Germline V lookup: CDR1 SGHKS, CDR2 YYEKEE (reference sequence). The CDR3 protein is CASSFGRGPYEQYF. CDR3 DNA: TGTGCCAGCAGCTTCGGGAGGGGCCCCTACGAGCAGTACTTC.

The rearrangement uses TRBV27 and TRBJ1-1, with TRBD1 matching over 10 bases. Trimming took 6 bases from V and 5 from J; bases not matched to a gene: 3. There are 13 residues in the CDR3. Looked up from germline, CDR1 is MNHEY and CDR2 is SMNVEV (reference sequence). The CDR3 DNA reads TGTGCCAGCAGCCGGGGACAGGGGACTGAAGCTTTCTTT. This sequence encodes CASSRGQGTEAFF.

The rearrangement uses TRBV30 and TRBJ2-3, with 7 bases that match TRBD2. The trim removed 6 bases at V and 0 bases at J, leaving 6 bases unmatched. Germline V gene data show CDR1 as GTSNPN and CDR2 as SVGIG (reference sequence). CDR3 size: 14 residues. The CDR3 here is CACSLSGSTDTQYF. CDR3 in DNA: TGTGCCTGCTCCCTTAGCGGGAGCACAGATACGCAGTATTTT.

The chain links TRBV7-9 to TRBJ2-7; 9 bases are a match to TRBD1. With V trimmed by 7 bases and J by 6 bases, 10 bases remained unmatched. Germline V gene lookup returns CDR1 SEHNR and CDR2 FQNEAQ (reference sequence). This CDR3 spans 14 amino acids. In nucleotides, the CDR3 is TGTGCCAGCACAGCCGGGACAGGGTTTCCCGAGCAGTACTTC. This codes for CASTAGTGFPEQYF.

This clone appeared a few times. V is TRBV4-1 and J is TRBJ1-1; the match to TRBD1 covers 8 bases. V was pared by 1 base and J by 4 bases, with 5 bases of the junction left unmatched. Germline V gene sequence: CDR1 MGHRA, CDR2 YSYEKL. This CDR3 has 15 residues. The CDR3 DNA reads TGCGCCAGCAGCCAAGGGACAGGGATTATCACTGAAGCTTTCTTT. It is translated as CASSQGTGIITEAFF.

The V gene is TRBV19, the J gene TRBJ2-7, with TRBD1 as a possible D gene (6 bases). Germline CDR1 LNHDA, CDR2 SQIVND (reference sequence). The CDR3 runs 13 residues. With 5 bases removed from V and 4 bases from J, the gap between germline ends came to 12 bases. Here the CDR3 reads CASSLRQGYEQYF. The DNA for the CDR3 is TGTGCCAGTAGTTTACGGCAGGGGTACGAGCAGTACTTC.